This entry features one T cell receptor beta chain sequence. The treatment was: oral pan-JAK inhibitor, 5-10 mg twice daily. Once RNA had been extracted, it was reverse transcribed into cDNA to act as the sequencing template. Sequencing was performed with immunoSEQ multiplex PCR; in TCRdb, only in-frame clones are kept and a portion is missing. The profile shows around 100,000 clones, roughly three fifths of them singletons. The V gene end was trimmed by 5 bases and the J gene end by 6 bases; junction bases not matched to a gene: 7. The CDR3 totals 14 residues. In germline, CDR1 is SNHLY, CDR2 FYNNEI. The sample comes from a study of CD8+ T cells in alopecia areata.

The sequencing here drew on CD4+ T cells sorted from blood, taken at week 24, from a patient treated with tofacitinib. This rearrangement joins TRBV2 to TRBJ1-5; 7 bases align to TRBD1. This sequence originates from a human donor with alopecia areata. The CDR3 DNA sequence: TGTGCCAGCAGTCCGACAGGGCACGGTCAGCCCCAGCATTTT. This gives the protein CASSPTGHGQPQHF.